Presented here are 18 T cell receptor beta chains from one specimen sequenced in a study of CD8 T cells in Susac syndrome. The RNA, roughly 0.5 to 1 ug, was put through reverse transcription using random hexamers. TCRdb fed the immunoSEQ multiplex PCR reads into MiXCR, producing one record per CDR3 protein. Here the sample spans about 300,000 distinct CDR3 sequences, roughly 84% being singletons. Sequences were obtained from CD8+ T cells from PBMCs. All receptors derive from a human donor with multiple sclerosis.

This chain joins TRBV21-1 and TRBJ2-7; the table's D call, TRBD1, has no DNA check behind it. TRBV21-1 counts as a pseudogene. This CDR3 is built from 15 residues. CDR3 sequence reads: CASSKEDRGAGEQYF. In DNA, the CDR3 is TGTGCCAGCAGCAAAGAGGACAGAGGCGCCGGCGAGCAGTACTTC.

The chain carries TRBV30 and TRBJ2-1; 7 nucleotides match TRBD2. V lost 2 bases and J lost 13; bases outside the gene matches: 5. Looked up from germline, CDR1 is GTSNPN and CDR2 is SVGIG (reference sequence). This CDR3 region has 11 residues. The CDR3 DNA sequence: TGTGCCTGGAGTCCCTGGGACTATCAGTTCTTC. Its protein product is CAWSPWDYQFF.

CDR3 residues: CATSDRERYNEQFF. CDR3 DNA sequence: TGTGCCACCAGTGATCGCGAAAGGTACAATGAGCAGTTCTTC. The chain joins TRBV24-1 to TRBJ2-1; D call uncertain. V was clipped by 3 bases and J by 4 bases, with 9 bases between them. The germline V gene has CDR1 KGHDR and CDR2 SFDVKD. The CDR3 sequence is 14 residues long.

The chain carries TRBV19 and TRBJ1-1, with D possibly being TRBD1 (5 bases). The length of the CDR3 is 14 residues. Germline values: CDR1 LNHDA, CDR2 SQIVND (reference sequence). Trimming stripped 8 bases from V and 3 bases from J, with 16 bases between. CDR3 in amino acids: CASQLTGPHTEAFF. CDR3 nucleotides: TGTGCCAGTCAACTCACAGGACCACACACTGAAGCTTTCTTT.

DNA for the CDR3: TGTGCCAGCAGCCATCGGGTCGGGACCCAGGCCTACGAGCAGTACTTC. Translation gives CASSHRVGTQAYEQYF. The rearrangement joins TRBV4-2 to TRBJ2-7, with D perhaps given as TRBD1 or TRBD2 (5 bases each). The CDR3 runs to 16 residues. Germline V gene data show CDR1 as LGHNA and CDR2 as YNFKEQ. V was clipped by 3 bases and J by 2 bases, with 17 bases between them.

This chain links TRBV5-1 with TRBJ2-1; 8 bases fit TRBD2. This CDR3 is 15 amino acids long. The V gene's germline CDR1 is SGHRS and CDR2 YFSETQ. The J segment lost 9 bases and the V segment lost 2 bases, leaving 10 bases of the junction unmatched. The CDR3 DNA reads TGCGCCAGCAGCTTTCGACGGGAGGGCCTGGGTGAGCAGTTCTTC. Translated: CASSFRREGLGEQFF.

The rearrangement uses TRBV12-3 or TRBV12-4 and TRBJ1-3; 9 positions match TRBD1. The CDR3 is made up of 18 amino acids. The ends lost 4 bases at V and 6 bases at J; junction bases unmatched: 16. The DNA of the CDR3 is TGTGCCAGCAGTTCAACTAGTGGGGGACAGGGCCAATTAAACACCATATATTTT. This codes for CASSSTSGGQGQLNTIYF.

This clonotype was observed a handful of times. V usage is TRBV27 and J usage is TRBJ2-7; D not resolved. V was trimmed by 3 bases and J by 0 bases, leaving 6 bases between them. CDR1 is MNHEY, CDR2 SMNVEV, per germline (reference sequence). The CDR3 has 13 amino acids. CDR3 amino acids: CASSFRSSYEQYF. As DNA, the CDR3 is TGTGCCAGCAGTTTTCGAAGCTCCTACGAGCAGTACTTC.

The V gene is TRBV20-1, the J gene TRBJ2-7; 9 bases match TRBD2. The CDR3 consists of 14 residues. Germline V gene sequence: CDR1 DFQATT, CDR2 SNEGSKA (reference sequence). After removal of 0 bases from V and 3 bases from J, the junction contained 3 bases not matched to a gene. DNA of the CDR3: TGCAGTGCTAGAGATCTAGCGGGGCTCTACGAGCAGTACTTC. This sequence encodes CSARDLAGLYEQYF.

V and J are TRBV19 and TRBJ2-2; D not certain. Trimming took off 3 bases at V and 6 bases at J, with 14 bases between the two ends. CDR3 length equals 15 residues. Germline CDR1 and CDR2: LNHDA and SQIVND (reference sequence). The CDR3 DNA reads as TGTGCCAGTAGTATCAGCGCTAGTTTTGCCGGGGAGCTGTTTTTT. Its translation is CASSISASFAGELFF.

This rearrangement joins TRBV7-9 to TRBJ2-1; a possible D gene is TRBD2 (6 bases). V was shortened by 5 bases and J by 0 bases, with 17 bases between the two germline ends. The CDR3 is made up of 17 amino acids. In germline, CDR1 is SEHNR, CDR2 FQNEAQ (reference sequence). CDR3 sequence: CASSPLGGAGSYNEQFF. The CDR3 bases are TGTGCCAGCAGCCCGTTGGGGGGTGCGGGCTCCTACAATGAGCAGTTCTTC.

V is TRBV30 and J is TRBJ2-7, with D possibly TRBD1 on 6 matching bases. Germline V gives CDR1 GTSNPN, CDR2 SVGIG (reference sequence). V was shortened by 0 bases and J by 6 bases, with 21 bases between the two germline ends. The CDR3 runs 16 residues. The CDR3 nucleotides are TGTGCCTGGAGTGTGGGCGGACAGAGGCCTACCGGCGAGCAGTACTTC. This translates into CAWSVGGQRPTGEQYF.

This clonotype was observed once. V gene TRBV11-2 combines with J gene TRBJ1-4; 9 nucleotides agree with TRBD1. CDR1 SGHAT and CDR2 FQNNGV come from the germline V gene. With 2 bases clipped from V and 6 bases from J, the junction kept 7 bases outside the gene matches. This CDR3 comprises 16 residues. The CDR3 sequence: CASSLPPGQGHEKLFF. CDR3 bases: TGTGCCAGCAGCTTACCCCCGGGACAGGGTCATGAAAAACTGTTTTTT.

This chain uses TRBV11-2 with TRBJ2-1; 9 nucleotides agree with TRBD2. Germline CDR1 and CDR2: SGHAT and FQNNGV. V gave up 5 bases and J gave up 4 bases; unmatched junction bases: 12. CDR3 length: 17 residues. The CDR3 spells CASSPNLAGQVYNEQFF. The CDR3 DNA is TGTGCCAGCAGCCCGAATCTAGCGGGACAAGTTTACAATGAGCAGTTCTTC.

The V and J genes are TRBV5-1 and TRBJ1-1, with D uncertain. Per the germline V gene, CDR1 is SGHRS and CDR2 is YFSETQ. The CDR3 has 15 residues. The V gene lost 0 bases and the J gene lost 3 bases, with 12 bases spanning the gap. The CDR3 region has the DNA TGCGCCAGCAGCTTGGATCGCATTGGGGACACTGAAGCTTTCTTT. As protein: CASSLDRIGDTEAFF.

J is TRBJ2-2 and V is TRBV6-4; TRBD2 agrees at 14 bases. With 5 bases clipped from V and 0 bases from J, the junction kept 8 bases outside the gene matches. Germline V gives CDR1 MRHNA, CDR2 SNTAGT. The CDR3 is made up of 19 amino acids. CDR3 protein: CASSPPGLAGVANTGELFF. The CDR3 DNA follows: TGTGCCAGCAGTCCCCCGGGACTAGCGGGAGTCGCGAACACCGGGGAGCTGTTTTTT.

The chain links TRBV5-6 to TRBJ2-7, with TRBD2 as a possible D gene (5 bases). This CDR3 has 13 residues. V was shortened by 2 bases and J by 7 bases, with 13 bases between the two germline ends. Germline CDR1 SGHDT, CDR2 YYEEEE. The CDR3 spells CASSFPGMGEQYF. The CDR3 coding sequence is TGTGCCAGCAGCTTCCCCGGGATGGGGGAGCAGTACTTC.

The chain couples TRBV13 to TRBJ2-7; maybe TRBD2 (5 bases). Germline V lookup: CDR1 PRHDT, CDR2 FYEKMQ (reference sequence). Trimming pared 6 bases from V and 12 bases from J, leaving 15 bases between. The length of the CDR3 is 11 residues. CDR3 in amino acids: CASSGREQPYF. The CDR3 coding sequence is TGTGCCAGCAGTGGCCGGGAACAGCCGTACTTC.